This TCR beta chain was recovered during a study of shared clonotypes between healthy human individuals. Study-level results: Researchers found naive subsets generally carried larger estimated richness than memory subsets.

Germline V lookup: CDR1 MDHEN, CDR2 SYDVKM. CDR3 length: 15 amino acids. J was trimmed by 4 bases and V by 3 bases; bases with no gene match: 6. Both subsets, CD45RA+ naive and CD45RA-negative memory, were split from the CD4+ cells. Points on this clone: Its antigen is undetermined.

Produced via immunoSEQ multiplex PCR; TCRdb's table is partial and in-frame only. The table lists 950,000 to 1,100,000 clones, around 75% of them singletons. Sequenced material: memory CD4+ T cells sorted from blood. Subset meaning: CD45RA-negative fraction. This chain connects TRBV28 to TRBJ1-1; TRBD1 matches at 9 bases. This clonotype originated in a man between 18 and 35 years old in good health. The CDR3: CASSLQQGAGTEAFF. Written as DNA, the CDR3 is TGTGCCAGCAGTTTGCAACAGGGGGCTGGCACTGAAGCTTTCTTT.